This T cell receptor (beta chain) originates from a study of response to subunit inactivated influenza vaccine. TCRdb ran MiXCR on the RT-PCR reads and lists one entry per CDR3 protein. The sample has about 570,000 distinct CDR3 sequences; over 9% are singletons. This clonotype was seen a single time. Germline CDR1 reads SGHVS; CDR2 reads FQNEAQ. The CDR3 has 16 amino acids. Trimming took 3 bases from V and 1 from J; bases not matched to a gene: 3. These same records also appear under a second study, on T cells expressing NK-cell markers. That work states: 5'RACE template switching with UMIs generated TCR beta cDNA. Leadership of the CD3+CD56-NKG2C+ fraction also belonged to these clonotypes in four donors.

The V gene is TRBV7-8, the J gene TRBJ1-5, with 10 nucleotides matching TRBD1. The sequence was obtained from a man in his fifties or sixties who received an inactivated influenza vaccine. The sample in question was PBMCs from blood, obtained on the day of vaccination. CDR3 nucleotide sequence: TGTGCCAGCAGCTTGGGACAGGGGATAAGCAATCAGCCCCAGCATTTT. As protein: CASSLGQGISNQPQHF.